This T cell receptor beta chain was documented in a study of cytomegalovirus exposure and HLA in healthy donors. Among the donors, all were healthy bone marrow donors. The study ran its PCR with 60 Vbeta and 13 Jbeta primers. TCRdb keeps only in-frame clones here, not all; method: immunoSEQ multiplex PCR. Counted here are about 170,000 clones, roughly 79% occurring once; the ten biggest clones make up approximately 2%. Germline trimming cut 3 bases from V and 8 bases from J; bases unmatched to any gene: 11. This CDR3 has 16 amino acids. Germline-derived CDR1 and CDR2 are SGHRS and YFSETQ. The sequencing sample was made of PBMCs. The rearrangement uses TRBV5-1 and TRBJ2-1, with TRBD1 identical over 10 bases. The clonotype originates from a woman aged 25 to 39 in good health and CMV-seropositive. The CDR3 sequence: CASSSIPGQGMDEQFF. CDR3 coding DNA: TGCGCCAGCAGCTCGATACCGGGACAGGGGATGGATGAGCAGTTCTTC.